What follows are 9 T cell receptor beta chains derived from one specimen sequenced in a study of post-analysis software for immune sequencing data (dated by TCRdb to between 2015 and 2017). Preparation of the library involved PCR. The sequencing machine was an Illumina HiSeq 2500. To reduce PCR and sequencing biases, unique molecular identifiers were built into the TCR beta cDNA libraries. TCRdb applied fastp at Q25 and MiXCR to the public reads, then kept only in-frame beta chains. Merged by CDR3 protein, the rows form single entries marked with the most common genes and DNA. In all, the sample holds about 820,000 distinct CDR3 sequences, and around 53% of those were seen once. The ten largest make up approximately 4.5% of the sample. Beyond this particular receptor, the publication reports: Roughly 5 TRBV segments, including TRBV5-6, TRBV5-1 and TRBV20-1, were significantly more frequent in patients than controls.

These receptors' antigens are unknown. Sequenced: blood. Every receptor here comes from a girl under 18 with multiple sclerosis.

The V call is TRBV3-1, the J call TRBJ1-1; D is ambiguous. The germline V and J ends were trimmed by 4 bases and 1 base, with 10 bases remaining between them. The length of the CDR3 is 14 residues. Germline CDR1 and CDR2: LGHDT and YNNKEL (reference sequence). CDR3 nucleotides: TGTGCCAGCAGCCCCTCTCGACAGAACACTGAAGCTTTCTTT. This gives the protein CASSPSRQNTEAFF.

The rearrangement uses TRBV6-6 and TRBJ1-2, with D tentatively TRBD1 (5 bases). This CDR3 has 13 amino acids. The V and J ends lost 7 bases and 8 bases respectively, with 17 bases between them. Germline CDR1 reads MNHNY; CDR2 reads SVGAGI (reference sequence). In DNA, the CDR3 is TGTGCCAGCACCCAAGGGACCGGGAGAGGCTACACCTTC. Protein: CASTQGTGRGYTF.

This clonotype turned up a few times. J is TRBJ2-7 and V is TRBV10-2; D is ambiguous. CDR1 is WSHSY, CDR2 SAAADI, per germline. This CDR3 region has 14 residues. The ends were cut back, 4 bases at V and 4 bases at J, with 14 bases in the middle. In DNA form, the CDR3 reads TGCGCCAGCAGTGTAAGACTGGCGGATTACGAGCAGTACTTC. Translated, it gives CASSVRLADYEQYF.

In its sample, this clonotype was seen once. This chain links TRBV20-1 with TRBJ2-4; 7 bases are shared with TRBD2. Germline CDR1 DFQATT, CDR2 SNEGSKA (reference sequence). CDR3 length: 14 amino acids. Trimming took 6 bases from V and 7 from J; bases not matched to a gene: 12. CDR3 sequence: CSAGPAGSENIQYF. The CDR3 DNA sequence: TGCAGTGCGGGGCCAGCGGGAAGTGAGAACATTCAGTACTTC.

The CDR3 loop reads CASSLLDHLNYGYTF. The CDR3 coding sequence is TGTGCCAGCAGTCTTCTAGACCACTTAAACTATGGCTACACCTTC. This sequence joins TRBV5-6 and TRBJ1-2, with D hard to call. Germline values: CDR1 SGHDT, CDR2 YYEEEE. The CDR3 covers 15 residues. The V and J ends lost 5 bases and 2 bases respectively, with 16 bases between them.

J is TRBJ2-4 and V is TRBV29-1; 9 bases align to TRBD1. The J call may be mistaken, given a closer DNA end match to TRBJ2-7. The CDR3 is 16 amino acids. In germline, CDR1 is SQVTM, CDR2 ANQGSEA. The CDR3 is CSVDGTRTGDFDEQYF. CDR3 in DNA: TGCAGCGTTGACGGAACGCGGACAGGGGATTTCGACGAGCAGTACTTC.

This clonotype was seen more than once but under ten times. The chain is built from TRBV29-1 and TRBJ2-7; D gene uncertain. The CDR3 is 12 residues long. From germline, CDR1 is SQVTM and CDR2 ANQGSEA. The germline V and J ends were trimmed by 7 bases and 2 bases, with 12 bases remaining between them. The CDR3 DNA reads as TGCAGCGCGCGCAGTATAACCTACGAGCAGTACTTC. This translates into CSARSITYEQYF.

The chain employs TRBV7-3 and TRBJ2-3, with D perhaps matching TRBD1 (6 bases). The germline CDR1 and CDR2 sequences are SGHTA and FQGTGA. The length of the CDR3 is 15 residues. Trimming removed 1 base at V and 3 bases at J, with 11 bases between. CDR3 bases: TGTGCCAGCAGCTTAAGGGCCGACAGGACAGATACGCAGTATTTT. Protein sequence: CASSLRADRTDTQYF.

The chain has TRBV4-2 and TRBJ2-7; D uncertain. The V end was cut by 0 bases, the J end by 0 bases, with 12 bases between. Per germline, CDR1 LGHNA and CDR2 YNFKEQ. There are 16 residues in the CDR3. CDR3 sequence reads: CASSQDEAVTSYEQYF. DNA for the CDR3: TGTGCCAGCAGCCAAGATGAGGCAGTCACCTCCTACGAGCAGTACTTC.